The sequence of this TCR beta chain was determined in a study of T cell changes during pregnancy in multiple sclerosis. Sequencing used immunoSEQ multiplex PCR; TCRdb keeps in-frame clones, though not all of them. The sample consists of nearly 110,000 clones, under 95% of them appearing once. This clone showed up just a few times. Germline lookup yields CDR1 SGHTA and CDR2 FQGNSA. The V gene lost 4 bases and the J gene lost 7 bases, with 16 bases spanning the gap. CDR3 length: 15 amino acids. The chain combines TRBV7-2 with TRBJ2-2, with a weak D call TRBD2 (5 bases). This sequence originates from a female donor in good health, enrolled as a control in a pregnancy study. The source material was peripheral blood, sampled in the third trimester of pregnancy. CDR3 in DNA: TGTGCCAGCAGCTCCTACAACGGGGAAGGCGGGGAGCTGTTTTTT. It is translated as CASSSYNGEGGELFF.